These 3 T cell receptor beta chains were all obtained from the same sample, sequenced in a study of OX40 agonist ivuxolimab in advanced cancers. Produced via immunoSEQ multiplex PCR; TCRdb's table is partial and in-frame only. The sample contains roughly 93,000 clones, approximately 90% of which appear only once. Sequences were derived from CD4+ or CD8+ T cells sorted from blood, sampled in a trial of the OX40 agonist ivuxolimab. Receptors were obtained from an adult with an advanced solid tumor such as melanoma, head and neck, liver or kidney cancer.

The chain has TRBV18 and TRBJ2-7; 8 nucleotides agree with TRBD1. The CDR3 extends over 15 amino acids. V lost 2 bases and J lost 3; bases outside the gene matches: 6. CDR1 is KGHSH and CDR2 is LQKENI in the germline V gene. The chain's CDR3 is CASSPEGTGVYEQYF. DNA of the CDR3: TGTGCCAGCTCACCAGAGGGGACAGGCGTCTACGAGCAGTACTTC.

J is TRBJ1-1 and V is TRBV5-1, with D unclear. CDR1 SGHRS and CDR2 YFSETQ come from the germline V gene. Trimming took off 2 bases at V and 1 base at J, with 9 bases between the two ends. The CDR3 extends over 14 amino acids. The CDR3 DNA is TGCGCCAGCAGCTTAACCCCTGAGAACACTGAAGCTTTCTTT. This gives the protein CASSLTPENTEAFF.

V usage is TRBV11-2 and J usage is TRBJ2-7, with D maybe TRBD1 (6 bases). Trimming cost V 5 bases and J 2 bases, with 16 bases left between them. Germline CDR1 SGHAT, CDR2 FQNNGV. CDR3 length: 15 residues. The DNA for the CDR3 is TGTGCCAGCAGCATACAGCTCCAGGGGACCTACGAGCAGTACTTC. As protein: CASSIQLQGTYEQYF.